The present entry profiles one T cell receptor beta chain with its context. Its antigen is not identified. The sample originates from a study of a mutant IDH1 vaccine in newly diagnosed glioma. Study overall: With temozolomide cycles, or 4-6 weeks after radiotherapy alone, vaccination was started.

The time point: week 35, safety follow-up. Every vaccine dose comprised 300 ug of mutant IDH1 20-mer peptide plus topical imiquimod. V lost 4 bases and J lost 4, with 17 bases in between. The CDR3 is made up of 15 amino acids. CDR1 is SGDLS, CDR2 YYNGEE, per germline. Assay: immunoSEQ multiplex PCR; the TCRdb copy retains only in-frame clones and omits some. The table lists 40,000 to 55,000 clones, 79% of them singletons. Sequencing used PBMCs, obtained from a glioma patient whose treatment included an IDH1 peptide vaccine. This chain links TRBV9 with TRBJ1-1; maybe TRBD1 (5 bases). The clonotype was recovered from a man aged 35-49 years with glioma. For the CDR3, the DNA is TGTGCCAGCAGCCCATCCCCCGGGACCCCCACTGAAGCTTTCTTT. It translates to CASSPSPGTPTEAFF.